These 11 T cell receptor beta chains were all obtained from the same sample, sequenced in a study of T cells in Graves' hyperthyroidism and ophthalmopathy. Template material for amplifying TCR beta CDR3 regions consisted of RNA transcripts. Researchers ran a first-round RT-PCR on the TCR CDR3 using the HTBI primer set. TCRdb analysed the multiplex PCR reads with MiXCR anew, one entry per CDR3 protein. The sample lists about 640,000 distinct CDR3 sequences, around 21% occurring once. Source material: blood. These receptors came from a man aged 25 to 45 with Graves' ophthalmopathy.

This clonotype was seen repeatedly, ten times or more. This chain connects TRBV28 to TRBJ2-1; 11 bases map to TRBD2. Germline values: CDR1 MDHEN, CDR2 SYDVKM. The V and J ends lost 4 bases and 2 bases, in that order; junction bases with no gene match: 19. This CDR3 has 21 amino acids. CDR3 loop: CASSSPFLGLAGGRAYNEQFF. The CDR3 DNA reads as TGTGCCAGCAGTTCTCCCTTCCTTGGATTAGCGGGAGGGAGGGCCTACAATGAGCAGTTCTTC.

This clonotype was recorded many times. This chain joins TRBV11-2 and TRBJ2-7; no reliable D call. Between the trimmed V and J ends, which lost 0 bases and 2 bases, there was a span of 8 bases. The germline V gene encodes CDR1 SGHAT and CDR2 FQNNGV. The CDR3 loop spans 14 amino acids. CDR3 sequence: CASSLEWQAYEQYF. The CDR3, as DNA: TGTGCCAGCAGCTTAGAGTGGCAGGCCTACGAGCAGTACTTC.

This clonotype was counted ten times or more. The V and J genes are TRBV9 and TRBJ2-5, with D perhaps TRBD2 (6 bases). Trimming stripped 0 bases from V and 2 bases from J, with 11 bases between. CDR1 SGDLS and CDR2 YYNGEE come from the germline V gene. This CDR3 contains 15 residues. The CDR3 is CASSVGGSGQETQYF. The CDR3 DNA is TGTGCCAGCAGCGTAGGTGGGAGCGGGCAAGAGACCCAGTACTTC.

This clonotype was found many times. The DNA of the CDR3 is TGTGCCAGCAGTGATGAGGGGCGGCGGCAGTTGGATACGCAGTATTTT. Protein: CASSDEGRRQLDTQYF. The chain uses TRBV6-1 and TRBJ2-3; D could derive from TRBD1 or TRBD2 (5 bases each). This CDR3 has 16 amino acids. The germline CDR1 and CDR2 sequences are MNHNS and SASEGT. V was trimmed by 3 bases and J by 6 bases, leaving 19 bases between them.

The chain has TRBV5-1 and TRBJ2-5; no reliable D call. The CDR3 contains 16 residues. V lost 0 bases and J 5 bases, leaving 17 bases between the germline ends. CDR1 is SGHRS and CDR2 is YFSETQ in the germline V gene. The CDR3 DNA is TGCGCCAGCAGCTTGGACGGAGTCTCTAAGGCGGAGACCCAGTACTTC. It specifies CASSLDGVSKAETQYF.

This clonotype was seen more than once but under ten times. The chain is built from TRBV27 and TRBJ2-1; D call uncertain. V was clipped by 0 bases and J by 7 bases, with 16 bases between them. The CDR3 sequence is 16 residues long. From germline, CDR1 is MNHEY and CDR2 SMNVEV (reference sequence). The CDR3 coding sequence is TGTGCCAGCAGTTTATCGTGGACCCGTCAAGCAAATGAGCAGTTCTTC. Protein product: CASSLSWTRQANEQFF.

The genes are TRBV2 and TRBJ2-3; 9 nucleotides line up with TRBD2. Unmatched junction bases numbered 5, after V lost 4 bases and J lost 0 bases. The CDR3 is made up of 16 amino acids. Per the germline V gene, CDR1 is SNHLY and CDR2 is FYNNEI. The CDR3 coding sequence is TGTGCCAGCAGTGGACTAGCGGAATCTAGCACAGATACGCAGTATTTT. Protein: CASSGLAESSTDTQYF.

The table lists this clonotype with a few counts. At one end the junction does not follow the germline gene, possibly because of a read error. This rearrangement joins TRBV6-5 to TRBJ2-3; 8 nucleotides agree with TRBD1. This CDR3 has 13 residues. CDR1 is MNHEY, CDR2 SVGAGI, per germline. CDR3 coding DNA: TGTGCCGGCAGGACAGGGAACACAGATACGCAGTATTTT. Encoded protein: CAGRTGNTDTQYF.

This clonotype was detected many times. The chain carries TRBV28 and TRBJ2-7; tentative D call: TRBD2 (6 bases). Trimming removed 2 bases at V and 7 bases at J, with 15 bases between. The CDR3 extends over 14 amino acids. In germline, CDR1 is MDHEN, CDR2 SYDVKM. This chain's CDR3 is CASSLVLGAGEQYF. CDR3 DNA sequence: TGTGCCAGCAGTTTAGTCTTAGGGGCGGGGGAGCAGTACTTC.

DNA of the CDR3: TGTGCCAGCAGCTTAGTCCTCCCTGGGGGGATTGGCAATCAGCCCCAGCATTTT. Its translation is CASSLVLPGGIGNQPQHF. This chain links TRBV11-2 with TRBJ1-5; the D gene is possibly TRBD1 (5 bases). The CDR3 extends over 18 amino acids. V dropped 1 base and J dropped 2 bases, with 18 bases sitting between them. The germline V gene has CDR1 SGHAT and CDR2 FQNNGV.

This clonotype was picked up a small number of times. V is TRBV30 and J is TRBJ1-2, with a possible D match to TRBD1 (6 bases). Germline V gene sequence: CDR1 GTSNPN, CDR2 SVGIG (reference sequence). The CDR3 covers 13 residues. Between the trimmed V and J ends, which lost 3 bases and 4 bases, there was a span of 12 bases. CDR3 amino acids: CAWSDWGPYGYTF. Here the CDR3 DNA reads TGTGCCTGGAGCGACTGGGGGCCCTATGGCTACACCTTC.